This TCR beta chain was identified during a study of radiation and T cells in renal cell carcinoma. Study-wide points: Top tumor clonotypes rose in blood 2 weeks post-radiation, then contracted. Pretreatment tumor biopsies were lacking, so baseline clonotypes are unknown.

Described time point: blood 4 weeks post-SBRT, at nephrectomy. Described treatment: 15 Gy SBRT to primary tumor, nephrectomy 4 weeks later. Nephrectomy followed 15 Gy stereotactic body radiation by 4 weeks. Concerning this clone: Its target is unknown.

The germline gives CDR1 SGHRS, CDR2 YFSETQ. The CDR3 runs 14 residues. V was clipped by 1 base and J by 11 bases, with 17 bases between them. Profiling relied on immunoSEQ multiplex PCR, and the TCRdb table lists in-frame clones only, not all of them. There are under 100,000 clones in the sample; 80% to 90% occur only once, and approximately 7.7% lies in the top ten. The TCR sequence derives from a man aged 55 to 70 with renal cell carcinoma. The material was blood, obtained from a patient whose treatment included radiotherapy and nephrectomy. V usage is TRBV5-1 and J usage is TRBJ2-3; no definite D call. For the CDR3, the DNA is TGCGCCAGCAGCTTGTCTCCGCCCGTCGGAGAGCAGTATTTT. Translated: CASSLSPPVGEQYF. Using reference TRBV5-1 and TRBJ2-3 for the parts outside the CDR3, the full variable domain is KAGVTQTPRYLIKTRGQQVTLSCSPISGHRSVSWYQQTPGQGLQFLFEYFSETQRNKGNFPGRFSGRQFSNSRSEMNVSTLELGDSALYLCASSLSPPVGEQYFGPGTRLTVL.